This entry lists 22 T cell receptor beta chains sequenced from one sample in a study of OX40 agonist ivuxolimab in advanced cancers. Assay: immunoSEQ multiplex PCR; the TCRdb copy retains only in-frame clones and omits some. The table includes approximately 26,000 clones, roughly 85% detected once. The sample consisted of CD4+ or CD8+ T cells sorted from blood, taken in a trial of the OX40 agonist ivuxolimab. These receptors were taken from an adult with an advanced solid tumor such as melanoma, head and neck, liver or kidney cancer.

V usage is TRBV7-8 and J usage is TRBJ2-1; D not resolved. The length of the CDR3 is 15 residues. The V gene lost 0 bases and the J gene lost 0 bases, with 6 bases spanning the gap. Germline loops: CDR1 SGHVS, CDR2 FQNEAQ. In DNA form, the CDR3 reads TGTGCCAGCAGCTTAGCGGTTAGCTCCTACAATGAGCAGTTCTTC. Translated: CASSLAVSSYNEQFF.

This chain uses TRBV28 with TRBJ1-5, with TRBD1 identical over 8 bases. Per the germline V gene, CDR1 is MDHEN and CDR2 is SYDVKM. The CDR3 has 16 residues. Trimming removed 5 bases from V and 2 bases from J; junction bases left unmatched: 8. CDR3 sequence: CASSKRTGYRNQPQHF. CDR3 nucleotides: TGTGCCAGCAGTAAAAGGACAGGGTATCGCAATCAGCCCCAGCATTTT.

The CDR3, as DNA: TGTGCCAGCAGCCACGAGGGTGGGACCTATAATTCACCCCTCCACTTT. It encodes CASSHEGGTYNSPLHF. The chain combines TRBV7-2 with TRBJ1-6, with D unresolved. Trimming removed 5 bases from V and 2 bases from J, with 13 bases in between. CDR3 length: 16 amino acids. CDR1 SGHTA and CDR2 FQGNSA come from the germline V gene. Variable domain in full (rest from reference TRBV7-2 and TRBJ1-6): GAGVSQSPSNKVTEKGKDVELRCDPISGHTALYWYRQSLGQGLEFLIYFQGNSAPDKSGLPSDRFSAERTGGSVSTLTIQRTQQEDSAVYLCASSHEGGTYNSPLHFGNGTRLTVT.

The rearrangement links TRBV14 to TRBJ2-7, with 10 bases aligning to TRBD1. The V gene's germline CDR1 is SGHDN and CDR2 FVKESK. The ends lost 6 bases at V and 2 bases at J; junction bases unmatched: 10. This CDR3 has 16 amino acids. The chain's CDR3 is CASRGTGVSGPYEQYF. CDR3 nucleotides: TGTGCCAGCAGGGGGACAGGGGTCTCCGGTCCCTACGAGCAGTACTTC. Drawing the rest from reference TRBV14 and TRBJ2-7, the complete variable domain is EAGVTQFPSHSVIEKGQTVTLRCDPISGHDNLYWYRRVMGKEIKFLLHFVKESKQDESGMPNNRFLAERTGGTYSTLKVQPAELEDSGVYFCASRGTGVSGPYEQYFGPGTRLTVT.

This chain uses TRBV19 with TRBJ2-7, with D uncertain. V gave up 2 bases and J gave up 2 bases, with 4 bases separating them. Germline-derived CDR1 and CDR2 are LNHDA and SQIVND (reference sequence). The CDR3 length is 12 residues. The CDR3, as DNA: TGTGCCAGTAGTATATCCCCCTACGAGCAGTACTTC. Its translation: CASSISPYEQYF.

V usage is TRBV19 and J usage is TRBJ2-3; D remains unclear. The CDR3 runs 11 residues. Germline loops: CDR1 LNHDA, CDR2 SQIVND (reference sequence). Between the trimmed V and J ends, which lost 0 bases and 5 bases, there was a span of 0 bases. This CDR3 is CASSIEDTQYF. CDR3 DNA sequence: TGTGCCAGTAGTATAGAAGATACGCAGTATTTT.

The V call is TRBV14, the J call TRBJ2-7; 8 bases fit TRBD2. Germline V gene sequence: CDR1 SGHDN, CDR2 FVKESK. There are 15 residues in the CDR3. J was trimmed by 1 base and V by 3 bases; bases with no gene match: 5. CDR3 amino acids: CASSHVTSVSYEQYF. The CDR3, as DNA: TGTGCCAGCAGCCACGTGACTAGCGTATCCTACGAGCAGTACTTC. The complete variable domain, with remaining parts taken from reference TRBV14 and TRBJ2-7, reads EAGVTQFPSHSVIEKGQTVTLRCDPISGHDNLYWYRRVMGKEIKFLLHFVKESKQDESGMPNNRFLAERTGGTYSTLKVQPAELEDSGVYFCASSHVTSVSYEQYFGPGTRLTVT.

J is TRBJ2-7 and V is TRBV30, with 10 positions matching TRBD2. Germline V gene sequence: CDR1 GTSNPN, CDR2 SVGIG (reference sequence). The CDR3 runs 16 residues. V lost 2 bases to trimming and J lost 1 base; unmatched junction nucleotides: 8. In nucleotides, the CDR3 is TGTGCCTGGAGTCTAGCGGGAGAGGACGGGTCCTACGAGCAGTACTTC. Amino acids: CAWSLAGEDGSYEQYF. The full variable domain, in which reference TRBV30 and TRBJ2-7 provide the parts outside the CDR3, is SQTIHQWPATLVQPVGSPLSLECTVEGTSNPNLYWYRQAAGRGLQLLFYSVGIGQISSEVPQNLSASRPQDRQFILSSKKLLLSDSGFYLCAWSLAGEDGSYEQYFGPGTRLTVT.

The CDR3 loop is CASSQTTFYGYTF. CDR3 in DNA: TGTGCCAGCAGCCAAACCACTTTCTATGGCTACACCTTC. The V call is TRBV14, the J call TRBJ1-2, with unresolved D. The ends were cut back, 2 bases at V and 4 bases at J, with 8 bases in the middle. Germline V lookup: CDR1 SGHDN, CDR2 FVKESK. The CDR3 extends over 13 amino acids.

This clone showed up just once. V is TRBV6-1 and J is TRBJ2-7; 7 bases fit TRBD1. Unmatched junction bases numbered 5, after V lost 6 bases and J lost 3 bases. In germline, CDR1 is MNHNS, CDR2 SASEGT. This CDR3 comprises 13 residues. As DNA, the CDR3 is TGTGCCAGCAGGGGGGACAGTTTCTACGAGCAGTACTTC. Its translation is CASRGDSFYEQYF.

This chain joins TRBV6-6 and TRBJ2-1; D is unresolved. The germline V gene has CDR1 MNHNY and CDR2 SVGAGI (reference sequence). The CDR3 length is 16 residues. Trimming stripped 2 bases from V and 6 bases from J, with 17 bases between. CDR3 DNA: TGTGCCAGCAGTTACGGTCCACGGCCCCGAACCAATGAGCAGTTCTTC. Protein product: CASSYGPRPRTNEQFF.

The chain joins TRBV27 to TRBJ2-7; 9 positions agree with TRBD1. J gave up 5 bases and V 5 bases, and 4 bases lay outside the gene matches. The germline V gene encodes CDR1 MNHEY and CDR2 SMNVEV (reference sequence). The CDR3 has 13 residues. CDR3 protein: CASSKTGGNEQYF. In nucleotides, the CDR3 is TGTGCCAGCAGTAAGACAGGGGGGAACGAGCAGTACTTC.

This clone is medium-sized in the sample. The CDR3 protein is CATSRDNGDYEQYF. In nucleotides, the CDR3 is TGTGCCACCAGCAGAGATAATGGGGATTACGAGCAGTACTTC. The rearrangement joins TRBV15 to TRBJ2-7; D is uncertain. In germline, CDR1 is LNHNV, CDR2 YYDKDF (reference sequence). The CDR3 has 14 residues. V was cut by 0 bases and J by 4 bases, with 10 bases left in between.

CDR3 sequence (DNA): TGCGCCAGCAGCCAAGTTGGGGGGGGCGGGATCTATGGCTACACCTTC. This encodes CASSQVGGGGIYGYTF. The J gene is TRBJ1-2, the V gene TRBV4-3; D possibly corresponds to TRBD1 (6 bases). The germline V and J ends were trimmed by 1 base and 4 bases, with 16 bases remaining between them. Germline CDR1 reads LGHNA; CDR2 reads YSLEER. The CDR3 loop spans 16 amino acids.

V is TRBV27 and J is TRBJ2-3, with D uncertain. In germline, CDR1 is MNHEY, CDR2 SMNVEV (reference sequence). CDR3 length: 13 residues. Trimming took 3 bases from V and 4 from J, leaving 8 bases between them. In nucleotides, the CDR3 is TGTGCCAGCAGTTTGGGCAGCCCAGATACGCAGTATTTT. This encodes CASSLGSPDTQYF.

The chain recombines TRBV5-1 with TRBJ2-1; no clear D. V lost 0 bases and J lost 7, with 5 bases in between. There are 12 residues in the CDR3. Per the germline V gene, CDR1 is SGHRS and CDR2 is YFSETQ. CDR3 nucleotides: TGCGCCAGCAGCTTGGGGTTTAATGAGCAGTTCTTC. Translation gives CASSLGFNEQFF.

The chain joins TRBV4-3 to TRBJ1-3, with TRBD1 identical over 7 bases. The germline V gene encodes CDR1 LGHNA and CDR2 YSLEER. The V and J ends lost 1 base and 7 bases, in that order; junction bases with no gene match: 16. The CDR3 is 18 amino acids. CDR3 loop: CASSQGRIGQDGENTIYF. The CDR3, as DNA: TGCGCCAGCAGCCAAGGAAGGATAGGACAGGATGGTGAGAACACCATATATTTT.

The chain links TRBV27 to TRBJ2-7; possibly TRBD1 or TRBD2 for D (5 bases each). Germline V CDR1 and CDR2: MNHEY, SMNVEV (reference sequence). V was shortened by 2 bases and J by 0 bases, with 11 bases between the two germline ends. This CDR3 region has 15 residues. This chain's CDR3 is CASSLAGALSYEQYF. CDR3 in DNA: TGTGCCAGCAGTTTAGCCGGGGCCCTCTCCTACGAGCAGTACTTC.

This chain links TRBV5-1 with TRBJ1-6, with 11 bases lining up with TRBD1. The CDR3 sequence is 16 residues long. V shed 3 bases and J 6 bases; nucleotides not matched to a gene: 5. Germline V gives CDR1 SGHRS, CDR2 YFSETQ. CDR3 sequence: CASSSGQGEGNSPLHF. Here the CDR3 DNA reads TGCGCCAGCAGCTCGGGACAGGGGGAAGGTAATTCACCCCTCCACTTT.

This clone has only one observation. This chain's CDR3 is CASTPGMNTGELFF. The CDR3 DNA sequence: TGTGCCAGCACCCCGGGGATGAACACCGGGGAGCTGTTTTTT. The genes are TRBV7-9 and TRBJ2-2; D might be TRBD2 (5 bases). This CDR3 is built from 14 residues. Trimming cost V 7 bases and J 1 base, with 10 bases left between them. Germline lookup yields CDR1 SEHNR and CDR2 FQNEAQ (reference sequence).

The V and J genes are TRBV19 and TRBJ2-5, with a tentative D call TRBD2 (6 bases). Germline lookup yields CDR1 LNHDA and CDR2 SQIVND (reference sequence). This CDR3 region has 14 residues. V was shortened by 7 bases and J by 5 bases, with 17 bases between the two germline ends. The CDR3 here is CASTLGGSDETQYF. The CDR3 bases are TGTGCCAGTACCCTGGGGGGATCGGATGAGACCCAGTACTTC.

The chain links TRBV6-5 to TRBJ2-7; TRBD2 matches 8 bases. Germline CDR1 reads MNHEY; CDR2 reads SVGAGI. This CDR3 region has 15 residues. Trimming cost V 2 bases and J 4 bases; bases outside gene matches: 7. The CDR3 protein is CASSYGSGGVYEQYF. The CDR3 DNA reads TGTGCCAGCAGTTACGGAAGCGGGGGAGTATACGAGCAGTACTTC.